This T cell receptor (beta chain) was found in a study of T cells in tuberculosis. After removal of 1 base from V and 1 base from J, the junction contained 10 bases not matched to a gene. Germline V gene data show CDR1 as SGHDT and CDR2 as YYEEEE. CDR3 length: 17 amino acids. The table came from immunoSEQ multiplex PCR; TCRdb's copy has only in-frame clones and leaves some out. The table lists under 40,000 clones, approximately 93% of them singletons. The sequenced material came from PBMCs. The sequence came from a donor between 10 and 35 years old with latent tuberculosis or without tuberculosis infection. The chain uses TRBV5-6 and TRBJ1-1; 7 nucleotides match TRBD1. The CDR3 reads CASSLKPGQPTNTEAFF. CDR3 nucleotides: TGTGCCAGCAGCTTGAAGCCGGGACAGCCGACGAACACTGAAGCTTTCTTT.